Listed below are T cell receptor beta chains from one sample, sequenced in a study of shared clonotypes between healthy human individuals. Produced via immunoSEQ multiplex PCR; TCRdb's table is partial and in-frame only. The data contain 2 million to 3 million clones, roughly 93% of them singletons. The sequenced material came from naive CD4+ T cells from PBMCs. The receptors were gathered from a man aged 18 to 35 in good health. Some clones in this sample may be carry-over from other donors' samples. Each CDR3 is given with its conserved first and last residue. Fields, in order: D gene, CDR3 length, J gene, clone size, V gene, CDR3 protein, CDR3 DNA. A D gene is named only where the DNA matches it firmly. Where a row states a size, it is once, few, many or the class of an expanded clone; other rows omit it.

d_gene: TRBD2; len: 14; j_gene: TRBJ2-1; abundance: .; v_gene: TRBV4-1; CDR3aa: CASRLANGFNEQFF; CDR3nt: TGCGCCAGCCGACTAGCGAATGGGTTCAATGAGCAGTTCTTC
d_gene: .; len: 15; j_gene: TRBJ1-3; abundance: .; v_gene: TRBV30; CDR3aa: CAWSVRGQSGNTIYF; CDR3nt: TGTGCCTGGAGTGTACGTGGACAGTCTGGAAACACCATATATTTT
d_gene: .; len: 16; j_gene: TRBJ2-4; abundance: .; v_gene: TRBV5-1; CDR3aa: CASSFSTLGAKNIQYF; CDR3nt: TGCGCCAGCAGCTTTAGCACCCTTGGGGCCAAAAACATTCAGTACTTC
d_gene: .; len: 15; j_gene: TRBJ2-1; abundance: .; v_gene: TRBV6-6; CDR3aa: CASSYGGTSYNEQFF; CDR3nt: TGTGCCAGCAGTTATGGGGGCACTTCCTACAATGAGCAGTTCTTC
d_gene: .; len: 13; j_gene: TRBJ2-7; abundance: .; v_gene: TRBV19; CDR3aa: CASSKGTVYEQYF; CDR3nt: TGTGCCAGTAGTAAAGGGACGGTATACGAGCAGTACTTC
d_gene: TRBD1; len: 15; j_gene: TRBJ2-2; abundance: .; v_gene: TRBV5-1; CDR3aa: CASSLEQGYTGELFF; CDR3nt: TGCGCCAGCAGCTTGGAACAGGGGTACACCGGGGAGCTGTTTTTT
d_gene: .; len: 12; j_gene: TRBJ1-3; abundance: .; v_gene: TRBV4-2; CDR3aa: CASSQKGYSIYF; CDR3nt: TGTGCCAGCAGCCAAAAAGGGTATAGCATATATTTT
d_gene: .; len: 13; j_gene: TRBJ1-3; abundance: .; v_gene: TRBV5-1; CDR3aa: CASRLDSGNTIYF; CDR3nt: TGCGCCAGCAGGCTGGACTCTGGAAACACCATATATTTT
d_gene: .; len: 14; j_gene: TRBJ1-4; abundance: .; v_gene: TRBV5-1; CDR3aa: CASSPGTTNEKLFF; CDR3nt: TGCGCCAGCAGCCCCGGAACAACTAATGAAAAACTGTTTTTT
d_gene: .; len: 14; j_gene: TRBJ2-5; abundance: .; v_gene: TRBV19; CDR3aa: CASSMGLYQETQYF; CDR3nt: TGTGCCAGTAGTATGGGTCTGTACCAAGAGACCCAGTACTTC
d_gene: .; len: 14; j_gene: TRBJ2-5; abundance: .; v_gene: TRBV25-1; CDR3aa: CASSESNAQETQYF; CDR3nt: TGTGCCAGCAGTGAAAGTAATGCTCAAGAGACCCAGTACTTC
d_gene: .; len: 16; j_gene: TRBJ1-5; abundance: .; v_gene: TRBV7-8; CDR3aa: CASSLGRAYSNQPQHF; CDR3nt: TGTGCCAGCAGCTTAGGCAGGGCTTATAGCAATCAGCCCCAGCATTTT
d_gene: TRBD1; len: 14; j_gene: TRBJ2-1; abundance: .; v_gene: TRBV29-1; CDR3aa: CSVAKGQEGDEQFF; CDR3nt: TGCAGCGTGGCGAAGGGACAGGAAGGGGATGAGCAGTTCTTC
d_gene: TRBD1; len: 15; j_gene: TRBJ1-4; abundance: .; v_gene: TRBV7-9; CDR3aa: CASSLGGQGDEKLFF; CDR3nt: TGTGCCAGCAGCTTAGGGGGACAGGGGGATGAAAAACTGTTTTTT
d_gene: .; len: 16; j_gene: TRBJ2-4; abundance: .; v_gene: TRBV7-2; CDR3aa: CASSLIGGLAKNIQYF; CDR3nt: TGTGCCAGCAGCTTGATCGGGGGCCTAGCCAAAAACATTCAGTACTTC
d_gene: .; len: 15; j_gene: TRBJ2-7; abundance: .; v_gene: TRBV5-1; CDR3aa: CASSLVDGLYYEQYF; CDR3nt: TGCGCCAGCAGCTTGGTAGACGGCCTGTACTACGAGCAGTACTTC
d_gene: TRBD2; len: 19; j_gene: TRBJ2-5; abundance: .; v_gene: TRBV9; CDR3aa: CASSVDWTSGRIFGETQYF; CDR3nt: TGTGCCAGCAGCGTAGATTGGACTAGCGGGAGGATCTTTGGAGAGACCCAGTACTTC
d_gene: .; len: 17; j_gene: TRBJ2-7; abundance: .; v_gene: TRBV27; CDR3aa: CASSSLRQADPTYEQYF; CDR3nt: TGTGCCAGCAGTTCGCTTCGACAGGCCGACCCAACCTACGAGCAGTACTTC
d_gene: TRBD2; len: 15; j_gene: TRBJ2-7; abundance: .; v_gene: TRBV11-2; CDR3aa: CASSLGTSGIQEQYF; CDR3nt: TGTGCCAGCAGCTTAGGGACTAGCGGGATACAAGAGCAGTACTTC
d_gene: .; len: 16; j_gene: TRBJ2-2; abundance: .; v_gene: TRBV6-1; CDR3aa: CASIEHALIQTGELFF; CDR3nt: TGTGCCAGCATTGAACATGCCCTGATTCAAACCGGGGAGCTGTTTTTT
d_gene: .; len: 13; j_gene: TRBJ1-5; abundance: few; v_gene: TRBV2; CDR3aa: CASSDRYNQPQHF; CDR3nt: TGTGCCAGCAGTGACAGGTACAATCAGCCCCAGCATTTT
d_gene: .; len: 14; j_gene: TRBJ1-1; abundance: .; v_gene: TRBV6-4; CDR3aa: CASRVRDGNTEAFF; CDR3nt: TGTGCCAGCCGTGTTCGGGATGGGAACACTGAAGCTTTCTTT
d_gene: .; len: 17; j_gene: TRBJ2-3; abundance: .; v_gene: TRBV10-1; CDR3aa: CASSELGAKDSTDTQYF; CDR3nt: TGCGCCAGCAGTGAGTTGGGGGCCAAGGATAGCACAGATACGCAGTATTTT
d_gene: TRBD2; len: 15; j_gene: TRBJ2-7; abundance: .; v_gene: TRBV5-1; CDR3aa: CASSMGLAGFYEQYF; CDR3nt: TGCGCCAGCAGTATGGGGCTAGCGGGTTTCTACGAGCAGTACTTC
d_gene: .; len: 13; j_gene: TRBJ2-3; abundance: .; v_gene: TRBV30; CDR3aa: CAWSPQGTDTQYF; CDR3nt: TGTGCCTGGAGTCCCCAGGGTACAGATACGCAGTATTTT
d_gene: TRBD1; len: 13; j_gene: TRBJ2-3; abundance: .; v_gene: TRBV29-1; CDR3aa: CSVPPSGQGTQYF; CDR3nt: TGCAGCGTTCCCCCTAGTGGACAGGGTACGCAGTATTTT
d_gene: .; len: 13; j_gene: TRBJ1-1; abundance: .; v_gene: TRBV27; CDR3aa: CASSLSGAAEAFF; CDR3nt: TGTGCCAGCAGTTTAAGCGGGGCAGCTGAAGCTTTCTTT
d_gene: TRBD2; len: 13; j_gene: TRBJ2-7; abundance: .; v_gene: TRBV6-6; CDR3aa: CASRTSGIYEQYF; CDR3nt: TGTGCCAGCAGGACTAGCGGGATTTACGAGCAGTACTTC
d_gene: .; len: 16; j_gene: TRBJ1-3; abundance: .; v_gene: TRBV27; CDR3aa: CASSRDVQLGGNTIYF; CDR3nt: TGTGCCAGCAGCCGGGACGTACAGCTCGGAGGAAACACCATATATTTT
d_gene: .; len: 13; j_gene: TRBJ2-2; abundance: .; v_gene: TRBV9; CDR3aa: CASSVGYYGELFF; CDR3nt: TGTGCCAGCAGCGTAGGGTACTACGGGGAGCTGTTTTTT
d_gene: TRBD1; len: 12; j_gene: TRBJ1-2; abundance: .; v_gene: TRBV5-6; CDR3aa: CASCRGARSYTF; CDR3nt: TGTGCCAGCTGCAGGGGGGCTAGGAGCTACACCTTC
d_gene: .; len: 13; j_gene: TRBJ2-5; abundance: once; v_gene: TRBV28; CDR3aa: CASSFYRQETQYF; CDR3nt: TGTGCCAGCAGTTTTTATAGACAAGAGACCCAGTACTTC
d_gene: .; len: 13; j_gene: TRBJ1-1; abundance: .; v_gene: TRBV7-8; CDR3aa: CASRASMNTEAFF; CDR3nt: TGTGCCAGCAGGGCATCAATGAACACTGAAGCTTTCTTT